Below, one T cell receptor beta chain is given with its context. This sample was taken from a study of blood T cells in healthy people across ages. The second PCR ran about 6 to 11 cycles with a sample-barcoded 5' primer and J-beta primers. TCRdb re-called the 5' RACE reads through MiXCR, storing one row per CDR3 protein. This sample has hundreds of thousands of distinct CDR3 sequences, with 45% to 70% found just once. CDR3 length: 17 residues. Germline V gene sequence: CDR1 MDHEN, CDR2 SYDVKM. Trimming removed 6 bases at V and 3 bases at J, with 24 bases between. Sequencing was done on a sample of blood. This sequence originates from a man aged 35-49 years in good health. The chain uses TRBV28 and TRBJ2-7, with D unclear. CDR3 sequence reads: CASSYISRESDDYEQYF. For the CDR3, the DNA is TGTGCCAGCAGCTACATAAGTCGAGAGTCGGATGACTACGAGCAGTACTTC.